This T cell receptor beta chain was captured by sequencing in a study of blood T cell repertoires in COVID-19. Per the original data handling: Nucleated cell counts were estimated from reference gene primer amplification. Using immunoSEQ multiplex PCR, the repertoire was profiled, and TCRdb retains in-frame clones only, with some absent. From that table come the V and J calls and clone size; the DNA was used to work out D and trimming. The sample has 95,000 to 110,000 clones; roughly 88% are singletons. V was cut by 1 base and J by 0 bases, with 7 bases left in between. This CDR3 region has 15 residues. Germline-derived CDR1 and CDR2 are SGHTA and FQGNSA.

Input material: peripheral blood. The rearrangement uses TRBV7-2 and TRBJ2-1; D is ambiguous. The receptor was isolated from a man aged 45-65 years with active or convalescent COVID-19. The CDR3 loop is CASSLDDSSYNEQFF. CDR3 nucleotides: TGTGCCAGCAGCTTAGATGACTCCTCCTACAATGAGCAGTTCTTC. Full variable domain (missing parts from reference TRBV7-2 and TRBJ2-1): GAGVSQSPSNKVTEKGKDVELRCDPISGHTALYWYRQSLGQGLEFLIYFQGNSAPDKSGLPSDRFSAERTGGSVSTLTIQRTQQEDSAVYLCASSLDDSSYNEQFFGPGTRLTVL.